These T cell receptor beta chains were read from a single sample in a study of blood T cell repertoires in COVID-19. TCRdb keeps only in-frame clones here, not all; method: immunoSEQ multiplex PCR. This sample has under 550,000 clones; 85% to 90% occur once, and the top ten carry approximately 0.92%. Specimen: peripheral blood. The receptors here all came from a man between 18 and 35 years old with COVID-19, enrolled during active disease. The CDR3 runs from the conserved cysteine through the conserved F or W. The order of the fields is V gene, clone size, CDR3 length, J gene, D gene, CDR3 protein, CDR3 DNA. A D gene is named only where the DNA matches it firmly. Clone size is stated in some rows and not others, as once, few, many or a class when expanded.

v_gene: TRBV6-5
abundance: -
len: 13
j_gene: TRBJ1-4
d_gene: TRBD1
CDR3aa: CASRPTGNEKLFF
CDR3nt: TGTGCCAGCAGACCGACAGGGAATGAAAAACTGTTTTTT

v_gene: TRBV6-5
abundance: few
len: 15
j_gene: TRBJ1-6
d_gene: -
CDR3aa: CASISLQALNSPLHF
CDR3nt: TGTGCCAGCATATCCCTTCAAGCTTTAAATTCACCCCTCCACTTT

v_gene: TRBV4-1
abundance: -
len: 15
j_gene: TRBJ1-2
d_gene: -
CDR3aa: CASSQDEEGSSGYTF
CDR3nt: TGCGCCAGCAGCCAAGATGAGGAGGGTTCGAGTGGCTACACCTTC

v_gene: TRBV7-2
abundance: -
len: 17
j_gene: TRBJ2-2
d_gene: TRBD2
CDR3aa: CASSLGFGGGDTGELFF
CDR3nt: TGTGCCAGCAGCTTAGGTTTTGGCGGGGGGGACACCGGGGAGCTGTTTTTT

v_gene: TRBV27
abundance: -
len: 11
j_gene: TRBJ2-7
d_gene: TRBD1
CDR3aa: CASRTGYEQYF
CDR3nt: TGTGCCAGTAGGACAGGATACGAGCAGTACTTC

v_gene: TRBV28
abundance: -
len: 16
j_gene: TRBJ2-1
d_gene: TRBD2
CDR3aa: CASSLWASGSYNEQFF
CDR3nt: TGTGCCAGCAGTTTATGGGCTAGCGGGAGTTACAATGAGCAGTTCTTC

v_gene: TRBV5-1
abundance: -
len: 14
j_gene: TRBJ2-7
d_gene: -
CDR3aa: CASSRGDIIYEQYF
CDR3nt: TGCGCCAGCAGCAGAGGGGACATTATCTACGAGCAGTACTTC

v_gene: TRBV27
abundance: -
len: 17
j_gene: TRBJ2-7
d_gene: TRBD2
CDR3aa: CASSLYRSGVRSYEQYF
CDR3nt: TGTGCCAGCAGTTTATATCGTAGCGGGGTGAGGAGCTACGAGCAGTACTTC

v_gene: TRBV5-1
abundance: -
len: 15
j_gene: TRBJ2-1
d_gene: TRBD2
CDR3aa: CASSLESSGRDEQFF
CDR3nt: TGCGCCAGCAGCTTGGAGTCTAGCGGGAGGGATGAGCAGTTCTTC

v_gene: TRBV7-2
abundance: -
len: 13
j_gene: TRBJ2-4
d_gene: -
CDR3aa: CASSLELEGIQYF
CDR3nt: TGTGCCAGCAGCTTAGAGCTGGAGGGCATTCAGTACTTC

v_gene: TRBV7-9
abundance: many
len: 11
j_gene: TRBJ1-1
d_gene: -
CDR3aa: CASTRVTEAFF
CDR3nt: TGTGCCAGCACTCGGGTGACTGAAGCTTTCTTT

v_gene: TRBV5-4
abundance: once
len: 15
j_gene: TRBJ2-5
d_gene: -
CDR3aa: CASSLESSWQETQYF
CDR3nt: TGTGCCAGCAGCTTGGAATCTAGCTGGCAAGAGACCCAGTACTTC